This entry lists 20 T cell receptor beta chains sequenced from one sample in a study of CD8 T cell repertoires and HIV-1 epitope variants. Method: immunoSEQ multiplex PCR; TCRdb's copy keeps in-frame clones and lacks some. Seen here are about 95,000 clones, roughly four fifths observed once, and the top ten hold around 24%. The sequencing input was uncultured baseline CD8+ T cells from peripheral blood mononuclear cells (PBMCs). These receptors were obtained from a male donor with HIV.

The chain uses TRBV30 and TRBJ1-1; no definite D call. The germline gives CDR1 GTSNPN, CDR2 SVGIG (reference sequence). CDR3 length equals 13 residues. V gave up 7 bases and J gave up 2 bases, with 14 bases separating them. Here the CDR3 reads CASDWQANTEAFF. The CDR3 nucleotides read TGTGCCTCAGATTGGCAGGCCAACACTGAAGCTTTCTTT.

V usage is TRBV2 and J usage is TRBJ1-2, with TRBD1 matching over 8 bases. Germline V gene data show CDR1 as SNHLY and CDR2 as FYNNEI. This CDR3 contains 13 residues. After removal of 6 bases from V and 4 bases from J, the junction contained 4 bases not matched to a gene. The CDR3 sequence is CASRTGDFYGYTF. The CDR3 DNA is TGTGCCAGCAGGACAGGGGACTTCTATGGCTACACCTTC.

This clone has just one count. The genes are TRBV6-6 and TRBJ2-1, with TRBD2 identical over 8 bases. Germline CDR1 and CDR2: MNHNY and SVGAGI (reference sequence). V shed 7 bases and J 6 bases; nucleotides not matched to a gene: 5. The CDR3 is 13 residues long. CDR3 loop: CASTGREVNEQFF. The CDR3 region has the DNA TGTGCCAGCACTGGGCGGGAGGTCAATGAGCAGTTCTTC.

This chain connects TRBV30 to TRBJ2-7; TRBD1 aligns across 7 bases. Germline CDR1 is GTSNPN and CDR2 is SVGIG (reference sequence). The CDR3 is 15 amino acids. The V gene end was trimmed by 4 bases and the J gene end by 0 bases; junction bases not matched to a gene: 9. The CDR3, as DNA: TGTGCCTGGAAGGGCTTGGACAGGACCTCCTACGAGCAGTACTTC. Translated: CAWKGLDRTSYEQYF.

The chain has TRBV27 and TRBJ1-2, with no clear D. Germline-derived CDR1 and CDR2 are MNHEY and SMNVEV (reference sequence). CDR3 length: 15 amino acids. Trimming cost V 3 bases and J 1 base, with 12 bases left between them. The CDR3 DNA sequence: TGTGCCAGCAGTTTCGTAACGGGGATTAACTATGGCTACACCTTC. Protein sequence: CASSFVTGINYGYTF.

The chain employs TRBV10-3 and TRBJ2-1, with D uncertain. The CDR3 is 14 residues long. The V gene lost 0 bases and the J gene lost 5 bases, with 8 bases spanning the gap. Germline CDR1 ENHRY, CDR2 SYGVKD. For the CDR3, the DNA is TGTGCCATCAGTGAGTCGACCCCGGACAATGAGCAGTTCTTC. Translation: CAISESTPDNEQFF.

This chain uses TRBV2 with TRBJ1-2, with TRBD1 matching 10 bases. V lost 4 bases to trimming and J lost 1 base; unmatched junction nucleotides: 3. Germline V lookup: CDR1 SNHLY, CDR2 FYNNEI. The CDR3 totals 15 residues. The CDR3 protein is CASSADRGLNYGYTF. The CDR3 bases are TGTGCCAGCAGTGCAGACAGGGGGCTTAACTATGGCTACACCTTC.

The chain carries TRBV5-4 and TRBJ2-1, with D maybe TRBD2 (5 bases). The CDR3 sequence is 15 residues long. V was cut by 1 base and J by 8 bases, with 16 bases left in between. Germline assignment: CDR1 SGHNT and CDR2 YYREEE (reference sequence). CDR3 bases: TGTGCCAGCAGCTTGAAATTCGGCGGGCGGGATGAGCAGTTCTTC. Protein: CASSLKFGGRDEQFF.

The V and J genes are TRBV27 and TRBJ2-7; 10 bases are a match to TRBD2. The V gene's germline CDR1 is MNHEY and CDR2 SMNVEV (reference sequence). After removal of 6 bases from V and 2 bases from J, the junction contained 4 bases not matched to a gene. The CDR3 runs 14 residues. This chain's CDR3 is CASRLAGTTYEQYF. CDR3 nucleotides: TGTGCCAGCAGACTAGCGGGGACCACCTACGAGCAGTACTTC.

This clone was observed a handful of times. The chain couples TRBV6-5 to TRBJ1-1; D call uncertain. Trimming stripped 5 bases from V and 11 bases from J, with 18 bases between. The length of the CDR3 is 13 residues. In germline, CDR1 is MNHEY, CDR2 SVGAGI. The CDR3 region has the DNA TGTGCCAGCAGTCGATACAATGAAGTCAGGGCTTTCTTT. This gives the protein CASSRYNEVRAFF.

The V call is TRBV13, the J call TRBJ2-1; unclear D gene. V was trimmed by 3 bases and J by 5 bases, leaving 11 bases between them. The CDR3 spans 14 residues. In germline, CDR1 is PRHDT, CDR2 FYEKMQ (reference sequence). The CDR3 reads CASSLGARDNEQFF. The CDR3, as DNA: TGTGCCAGCAGCTTGGGCGCTAGGGACAATGAGCAGTTCTTC.

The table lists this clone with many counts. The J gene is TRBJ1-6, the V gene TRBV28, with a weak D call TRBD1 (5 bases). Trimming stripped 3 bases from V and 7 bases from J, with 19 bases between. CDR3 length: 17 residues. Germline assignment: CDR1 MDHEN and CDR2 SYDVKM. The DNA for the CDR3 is TGTGCCAGCAGTTTCTGGGACGTTGCCGAGGGGAATTCACCCCTCCACTTT. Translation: CASSFWDVAEGNSPLHF.

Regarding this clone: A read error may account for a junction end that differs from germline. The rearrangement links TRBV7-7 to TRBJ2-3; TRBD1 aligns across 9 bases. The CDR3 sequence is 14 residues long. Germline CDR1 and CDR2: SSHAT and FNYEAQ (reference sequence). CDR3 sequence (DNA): TGTGCTAGCAGCTTCGGACAGGGGACAGATACGCAGTATTTT. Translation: CASSFGQGTDTQYF.

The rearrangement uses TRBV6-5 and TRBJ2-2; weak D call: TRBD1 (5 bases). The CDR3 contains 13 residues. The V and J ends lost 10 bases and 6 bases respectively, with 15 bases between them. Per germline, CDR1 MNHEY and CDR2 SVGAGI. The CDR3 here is CATIPGSAGELFF. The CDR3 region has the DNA TGTGCCACGATTCCAGGGTCGGCCGGGGAGCTGTTTTTT.

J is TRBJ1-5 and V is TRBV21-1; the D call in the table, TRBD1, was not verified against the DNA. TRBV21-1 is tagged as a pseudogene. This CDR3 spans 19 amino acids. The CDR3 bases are TGTGCCAGCAGCAAGGGGACCCTACAGGGGCGCGCTGACAATCAGCCCCAGCATTTT. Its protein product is CASSKGTLQGRADNQPQHF.

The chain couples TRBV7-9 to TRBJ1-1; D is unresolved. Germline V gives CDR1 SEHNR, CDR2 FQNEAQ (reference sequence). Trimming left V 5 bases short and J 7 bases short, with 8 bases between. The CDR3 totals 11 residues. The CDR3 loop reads CASSPTGEAFF. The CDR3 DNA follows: TGTGCCAGCAGCCCCACTGGTGAAGCTTTCTTT.

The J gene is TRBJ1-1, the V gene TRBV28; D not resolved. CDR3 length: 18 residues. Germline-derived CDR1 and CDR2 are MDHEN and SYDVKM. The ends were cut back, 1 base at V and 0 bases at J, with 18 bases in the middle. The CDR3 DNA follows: TGTGCCAGCAGTTTATCGAGGCGGGGAAGGAAGATGAACACTGAAGCTTTCTTT. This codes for CASSLSRRGRKMNTEAFF. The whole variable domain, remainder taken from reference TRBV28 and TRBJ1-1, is DVKVTQSSRYLVKRTGEKVFLECVQDMDHENMFWYRQDPGLGLRLIYFSYDVKMKEKGDIPEGYSVSREKKERFSLILESASTNQTSMYLCASSLSRRGRKMNTEAFFGQGTRLTVV.

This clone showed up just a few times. As DNA, the CDR3 is TGTGCCAGCAGCGTAGCGGCTAGCGGGAGAAATTACAATGAGCAGTTCTTC. Translated: CASSVAASGRNYNEQFF. V gene TRBV9 combines with J gene TRBJ2-1; 10 nucleotides align to TRBD2. This CDR3 is built from 17 residues. Trimming took 0 bases from V and 4 from J; bases not matched to a gene: 7. Germline values: CDR1 SGDLS, CDR2 YYNGEE.

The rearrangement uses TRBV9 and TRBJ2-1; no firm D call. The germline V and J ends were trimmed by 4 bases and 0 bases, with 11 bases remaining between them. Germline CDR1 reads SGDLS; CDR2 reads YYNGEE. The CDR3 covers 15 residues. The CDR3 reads CASSPRSSSYNEQFF. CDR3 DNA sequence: TGTGCCAGCAGCCCGAGGTCTAGCTCCTACAATGAGCAGTTCTTC.

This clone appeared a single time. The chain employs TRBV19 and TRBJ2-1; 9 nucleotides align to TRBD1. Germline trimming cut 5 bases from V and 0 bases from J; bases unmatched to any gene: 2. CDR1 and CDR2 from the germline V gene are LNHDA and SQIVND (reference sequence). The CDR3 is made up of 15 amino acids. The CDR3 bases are TGTGCCAGTAGTCCGGACAGGGGCTCCTACAATGAGCAGTTCTTC. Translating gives CASSPDRGSYNEQFF.